Following are 15 T cell receptor beta chains from one sample sequenced in a study of shared clonotypes between healthy human individuals. CD8 cells regarded as naive lacked CD45RO, were positively chosen for CCR7, and omitted terminally differentiated effector memory CD45RA+ cells. Clones were read by immunoSEQ multiplex PCR, and TCRdb kept only the in-frame ones, dropping some. The sample shows about 2.1 million clones, more than 85% of them seen only once. Sequenced material: naive CD8+ T cells from PBMCs. The receptors stem from a young man in good health. Some clones in this sample may be carry-over from other donors' samples.

This chain connects TRBV28 to TRBJ2-1, with D perhaps assigned TRBD1 or TRBD2 (5 bases each). V was cut by 6 bases and J by 7 bases, with 13 bases left in between. This CDR3 comprises 13 residues. Germline values: CDR1 MDHEN, CDR2 SYDVKM. DNA for the CDR3: TGTGCCAGCAGGTCCGGGACCCTTAATGAGCAGTTCTTC. It translates to CASRSGTLNEQFF.

The chain's CDR3 is CASSLRVGGEYNEQFF. DNA for the CDR3: TGTGCCAGCAGCTTGCGGGTCGGTGGTGAATACAATGAGCAGTTCTTC. The chain has TRBV7-9 and TRBJ2-1; D may be TRBD2 (5 bases). The V end lost 3 bases, the J end lost 4 bases, and 16 bases lay between the germline ends. The CDR3 has 16 residues. Germline values: CDR1 SEHNR, CDR2 FQNEAQ (reference sequence).

This clone was seen only a few times. The chain recombines TRBV30 with TRBJ1-5; a weak D match, TRBD1 (5 bases). CDR1 is GTSNPN and CDR2 is SVGIG in the germline V gene (reference sequence). V was clipped by 2 bases and J by 5 bases, with 7 bases between them. The CDR3 consists of 12 residues. CDR3 loop: CAWSPGYQPQHF. CDR3 sequence (DNA): TGTGCCTGGAGTCCAGGGTATCAGCCCCAGCATTTT.

The genes are TRBV28 and TRBJ2-7; D possibly corresponds to TRBD1 (6 bases). V was pared by 2 bases and J by 3 bases, with 14 bases between. This CDR3 spans 15 amino acids. Germline CDR1 reads MDHEN; CDR2 reads SYDVKM. CDR3 residues: CASSLGAGVNYEQYF. The CDR3, as DNA: TGTGCCAGCAGTTTAGGGGCAGGGGTTAACTACGAGCAGTACTTC. Combining the CDR3 with reference TRBV28 and TRBJ2-7 gives the whole variable domain DVKVTQSSRYLVKRTGEKVFLECVQDMDHENMFWYRQDPGLGLRLIYFSYDVKMKEKGDIPEGYSVSREKKERFSLILESASTNQTSMYLCASSLGAGVNYEQYFGPGTRLTVT.

For this clone: Distinct nucleotide sequences in the sample also encode this CDR3. V gene TRBV7-9 combines with J gene TRBJ1-1; D call uncertain. The V gene lost 2 bases and the J gene lost 3 bases, with 4 bases spanning the gap. Germline loops: CDR1 SEHNR, CDR2 FQNEAQ (reference sequence). CDR3 length: 12 residues. This chain's CDR3 is CASSLSHTEAFF. Here the CDR3 DNA reads TGTGCCAGCAGCTTATCTCACACTGAAGCTTTCTTT.

The chain recombines TRBV7-3 with TRBJ1-5; D might be TRBD1 (6 bases). Trimming cost V 4 bases and J 3 bases, with 16 bases left between them. This CDR3 is built from 16 residues. Germline V CDR1 and CDR2: SGHTA, FQGTGA. CDR3: CASSSTGNWANQPQHF. As DNA, the CDR3 is TGTGCCAGCAGCTCCACAGGGAATTGGGCCAATCAGCCCCAGCATTTT.

The V gene is TRBV5-1, the J gene TRBJ2-7; 11 bases match TRBD2. Trimming at V came to 1 base and at J to 4 bases, leaving 13 bases not matched to a gene. The CDR3 is 18 amino acids. CDR1 is SGHRS and CDR2 is YFSETQ in the germline V gene. The CDR3, as DNA: TGCGCCAGCAGCTTGTTGACTAGCGGGATGTCGTCCCATTACGAGCAGTACTTC. Amino acid sequence: CASSLLTSGMSSHYEQYF.

V is TRBV6-1 and J is TRBJ2-3, with 11 bases matching TRBD2. The CDR3 loop spans 13 amino acids. V gave up 9 bases and J gave up 6 bases; unmatched junction bases: 5. Germline V gene sequence: CDR1 MNHNS, CDR2 SASEGT. CDR3 DNA: TGTGCCAGTTCCGGGACTAGCGGTGATACGCAGTATTTT. Translating it yields CASSGTSGDTQYF.

The chain is built from TRBV9 and TRBJ2-1; 10 positions agree with TRBD2. CDR3 length equals 15 residues. The V gene end was trimmed by 4 bases and the J gene end by 6 bases; junction bases not matched to a gene: 7. From germline, CDR1 is SGDLS and CDR2 YYNGEE. The CDR3, as DNA: TGTGCCAGCAGCCAAAGCGGGAGGGCCCTCAATGAGCAGTTCTTC. Its protein product is CASSQSGRALNEQFF.

The chain has TRBV7-6 and TRBJ1-5, with D maybe TRBD1 (6 bases). Germline assignment: CDR1 SGHVS and CDR2 FNYEAQ. Between the trimmed V and J ends, which lost 4 bases and 4 bases, there was a span of 8 bases. There are 13 residues in the CDR3. This CDR3 reads CASSSGQNQPQHF. CDR3 sequence (DNA): TGTGCCAGCAGCTCGGGACAAAATCAGCCCCAGCATTTT.

The V call is TRBV4-1, the J call TRBJ2-1, with 11 bases that match TRBD1. Germline V gives CDR1 MGHRA, CDR2 YSYEKL. V was pared by 5 bases and J by 5 bases, with 2 bases of the junction left unmatched. This CDR3 comprises 14 residues. CDR3 in amino acids: CASSWDRGNNEQFF. The CDR3 DNA sequence: TGCGCCAGCAGCTGGGACAGGGGGAACAATGAGCAGTTCTTC.

Remarks on this clone: This CDR3 is also generated by other DNA sequences in the sample. The rearrangement joins TRBV5-4 to TRBJ2-3; possible D gene TRBD2, 6 bases. This CDR3 has 15 residues. V was trimmed by 1 base and J by 4 bases, leaving 13 bases between them. The germline CDR1 and CDR2 sequences are SGHNT and YYREEE (reference sequence). For the CDR3, the DNA is TGTGCCAGCAGCTTGAGACGGGAGAGGGCAGATACGCAGTATTTT. Amino acids: CASSLRRERADTQYF.

The CDR3 region has the DNA TGTGCCAGCAGCCCAGACAGGGGAGGGAACTATGGCTACACCTTC. Translated, it gives CASSPDRGGNYGYTF. This chain connects TRBV2 to TRBJ1-2; TRBD1 matches at 8 bases. Unmatched junction bases numbered 8, after V lost 6 bases and J lost 2 bases. This CDR3 has 15 amino acids. The germline gives CDR1 SNHLY, CDR2 FYNNEI.

The J gene is TRBJ2-5, the V gene TRBV7-2; perhaps TRBD1 as D (6 bases). Trimming left V 2 bases short and J 4 bases short, with 17 bases between. The germline V gene has CDR1 SGHTA and CDR2 FQGNSA. CDR3 length: 16 amino acids. CDR3 sequence (DNA): TGTGCCAGCAGCTTATTTACCCCAGGGGTCCCAGAGACCCAGTACTTC. Protein sequence: CASSLFTPGVPETQYF. Supplemented by reference TRBV7-2 and TRBJ2-5, the full variable domain reads GAGVSQSPSNKVTEKGKDVELRCDPISGHTALYWYRQSLGQGLEFLIYFQGNSAPDKSGLPSDRFSAERTGGSVSTLTIQRTQQEDSAVYLCASSLFTPGVPETQYFGPGTRLLVL.

V is TRBV19 and J is TRBJ2-3, with 11 bases fitting TRBD2. Looked up from germline, CDR1 is LNHDA and CDR2 is SQIVND (reference sequence). This CDR3 has 16 residues. J was trimmed by 3 bases and V by 0 bases; bases with no gene match: 2. The CDR3 protein is CASSIDASGRTDTQYF. As DNA, the CDR3 is TGTGCCAGTAGTATAGATGCTAGCGGGAGGACAGATACGCAGTATTTT.